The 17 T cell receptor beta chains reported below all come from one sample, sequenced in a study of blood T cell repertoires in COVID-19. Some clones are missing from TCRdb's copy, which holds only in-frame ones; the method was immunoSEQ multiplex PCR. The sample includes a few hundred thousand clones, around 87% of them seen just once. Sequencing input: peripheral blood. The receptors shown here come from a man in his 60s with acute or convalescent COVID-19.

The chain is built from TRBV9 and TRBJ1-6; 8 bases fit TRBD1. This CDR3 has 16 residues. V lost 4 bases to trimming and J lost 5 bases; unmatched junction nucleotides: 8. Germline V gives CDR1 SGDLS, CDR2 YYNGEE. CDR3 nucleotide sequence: TGTGCCAGCAGCCCCCAGGACAGGGCTAATAATTCACCCCTCCACTTT. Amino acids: CASSPQDRANNSPLHF.

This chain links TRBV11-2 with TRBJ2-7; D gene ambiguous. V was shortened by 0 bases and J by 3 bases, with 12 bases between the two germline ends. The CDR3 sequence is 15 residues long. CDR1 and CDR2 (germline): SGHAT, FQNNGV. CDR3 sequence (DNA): TGTGCCAGCAGCTTAGACAGCTCATCGGGCTACGAGCAGTACTTC. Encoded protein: CASSLDSSSGYEQYF.

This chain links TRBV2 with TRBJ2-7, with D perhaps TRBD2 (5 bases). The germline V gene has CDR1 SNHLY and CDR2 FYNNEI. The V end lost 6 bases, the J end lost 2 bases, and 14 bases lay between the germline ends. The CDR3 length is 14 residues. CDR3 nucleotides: TGTGCCAGCAGGCCGGGATCGAAGACCTACGAGCAGTACTTC. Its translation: CASRPGSKTYEQYF.

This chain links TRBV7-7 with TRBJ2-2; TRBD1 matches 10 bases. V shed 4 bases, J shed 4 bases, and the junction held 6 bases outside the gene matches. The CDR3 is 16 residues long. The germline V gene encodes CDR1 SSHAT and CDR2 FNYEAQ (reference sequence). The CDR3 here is CASSSKRTGGTGELFF. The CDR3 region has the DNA TGTGCCAGCAGCTCTAAAAGGACAGGGGGCACCGGGGAGCTGTTTTTT.

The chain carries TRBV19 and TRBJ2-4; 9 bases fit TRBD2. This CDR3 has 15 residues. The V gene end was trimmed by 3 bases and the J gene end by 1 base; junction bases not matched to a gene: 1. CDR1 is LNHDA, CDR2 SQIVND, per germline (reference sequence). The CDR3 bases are TGTGCCAGTAGTATGAGCGGGGGGGCCAAAAACATTCAGTACTTC. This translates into CASSMSGGAKNIQYF.

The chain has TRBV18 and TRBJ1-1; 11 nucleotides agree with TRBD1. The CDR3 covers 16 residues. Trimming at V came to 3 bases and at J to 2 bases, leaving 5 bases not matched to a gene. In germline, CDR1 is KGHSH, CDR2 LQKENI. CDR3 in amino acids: CASSPQGQGGNTEAFF. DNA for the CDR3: TGTGCCAGCTCACCCCAGGGACAGGGGGGAAACACTGAAGCTTTCTTT.

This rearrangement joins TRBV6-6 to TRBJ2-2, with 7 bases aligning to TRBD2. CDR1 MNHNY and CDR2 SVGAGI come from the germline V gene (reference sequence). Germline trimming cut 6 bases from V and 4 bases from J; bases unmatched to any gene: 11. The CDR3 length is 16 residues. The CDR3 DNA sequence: TGTGCCAGCAGCAAGCATATCAGGGAGGGCACCGGGGAGCTGTTTTTT. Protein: CASSKHIREGTGELFF.

As DNA, the CDR3 is TGTGCCAGCAGCCTAAACCCCAGGGGGCGCTTCCCCTATGGCTACACCTTC. It is translated as CASSLNPRGRFPYGYTF. The chain employs TRBV7-3 and TRBJ1-2; 8 bases align to TRBD1. Germline values: CDR1 SGHTA, CDR2 FQGTGA. The J segment lost 4 bases and the V segment lost 5 bases, leaving 15 bases of the junction unmatched. This CDR3 is built from 17 residues.

The CDR3 region has the DNA TGCGCCAGCAGCTCCGTTACAGGGGGCGGCTATGGCTACACCTTC. It yields the protein CASSSVTGGGYGYTF. The chain recombines TRBV5-1 with TRBJ1-2, with 9 bases lining up with TRBD1. The CDR3 is 15 residues long. V shed 3 bases, J shed 4 bases, and the junction held 7 bases outside the gene matches. Germline CDR1 reads SGHRS; CDR2 reads YFSETQ. Complete variable domain (other parts from reference TRBV5-1 and TRBJ1-2): KAGVTQTPRYLIKTRGQQVTLSCSPISGHRSVSWYQQTPGQGLQFLFEYFSETQRNKGNFPGRFSGRQFSNSRSEMNVSTLELGDSALYLCASSSVTGGGYGYTFGSGTRLTVV.

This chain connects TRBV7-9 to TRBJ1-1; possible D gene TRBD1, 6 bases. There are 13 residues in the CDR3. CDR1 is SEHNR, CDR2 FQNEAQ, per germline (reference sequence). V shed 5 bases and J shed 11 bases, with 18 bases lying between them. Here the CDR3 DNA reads TGTGCCAGCAGCCGACCGACAGGCCCCTGGGCTTTCTTT. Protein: CASSRPTGPWAFF.

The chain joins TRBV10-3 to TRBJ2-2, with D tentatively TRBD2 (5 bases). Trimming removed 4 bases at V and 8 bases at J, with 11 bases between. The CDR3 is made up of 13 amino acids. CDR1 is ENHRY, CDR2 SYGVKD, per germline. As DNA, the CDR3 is TGTGCCATCAGTGTAGCGCTACAAGGGGAGCTGTTTTTT. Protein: CAISVALQGELFF.

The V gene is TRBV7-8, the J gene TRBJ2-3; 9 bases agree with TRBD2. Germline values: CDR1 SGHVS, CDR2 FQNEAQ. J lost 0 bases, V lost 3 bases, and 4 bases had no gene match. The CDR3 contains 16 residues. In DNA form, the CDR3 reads TGTGCCAGCAGCTTCGGACTAGCGTGGAGCACAGATACGCAGTATTTT. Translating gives CASSFGLAWSTDTQYF.

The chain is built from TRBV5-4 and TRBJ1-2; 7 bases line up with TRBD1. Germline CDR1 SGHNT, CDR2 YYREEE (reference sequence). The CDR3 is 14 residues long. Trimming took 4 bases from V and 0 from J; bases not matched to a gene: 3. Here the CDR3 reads CASSGTATNYGYTF. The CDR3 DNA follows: TGTGCCAGCAGCGGGACAGCTACTAACTATGGCTACACCTTC. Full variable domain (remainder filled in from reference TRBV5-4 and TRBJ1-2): ETGVTQSPTHLIKTRGQQVTLRCSSQSGHNTVSWYQQALGQGPQFIFQYYREEENGRGNFPPRFSGLQFPNYSSELNVNALELDDSALYLCASSGTATNYGYTFGSGTRLTVV.

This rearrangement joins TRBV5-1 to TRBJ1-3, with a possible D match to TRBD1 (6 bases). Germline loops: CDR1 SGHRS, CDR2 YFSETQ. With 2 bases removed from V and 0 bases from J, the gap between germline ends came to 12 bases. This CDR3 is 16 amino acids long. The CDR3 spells CASSFGQRSSGNTIYF. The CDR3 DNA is TGCGCCAGCAGCTTTGGACAGCGAAGCTCTGGAAACACCATATATTTT.

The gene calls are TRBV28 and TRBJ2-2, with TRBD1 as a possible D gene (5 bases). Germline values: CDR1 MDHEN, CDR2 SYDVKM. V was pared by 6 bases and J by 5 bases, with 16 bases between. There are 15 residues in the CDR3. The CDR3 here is CASSPQGDRTGELFF. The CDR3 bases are TGTGCCAGCAGCCCCCAAGGGGATCGGACCGGGGAGCTGTTTTTT.

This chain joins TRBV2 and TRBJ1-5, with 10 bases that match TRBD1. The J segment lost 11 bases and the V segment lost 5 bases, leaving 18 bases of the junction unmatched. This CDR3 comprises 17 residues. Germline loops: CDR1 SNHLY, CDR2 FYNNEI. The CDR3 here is CASSLSEFGTGEEAQHF. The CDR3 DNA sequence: TGTGCCAGCAGTTTGTCGGAGTTCGGGACAGGGGAAGAGGCCCAGCATTTT. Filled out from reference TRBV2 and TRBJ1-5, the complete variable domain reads EPEVTQTPSHQVTQMGQEVILRCVPISNHLYFYWYRQILGQKVEFLVSFYNNEISEKSEIFDDQFSVERPDGSNFTLKIRSTKLEDSAMYFCASSLSEFGTGEEAQHFGDGTRLSIL.

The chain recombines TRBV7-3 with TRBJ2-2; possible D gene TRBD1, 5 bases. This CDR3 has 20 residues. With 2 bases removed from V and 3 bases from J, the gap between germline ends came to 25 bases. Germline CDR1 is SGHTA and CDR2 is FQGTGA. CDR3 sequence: CASSLPQGQHFIEDTGELFF. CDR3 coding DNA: TGTGCCAGCAGCTTACCCCAGGGCCAACATTTTATCGAGGACACCGGGGAGCTGTTTTTT.